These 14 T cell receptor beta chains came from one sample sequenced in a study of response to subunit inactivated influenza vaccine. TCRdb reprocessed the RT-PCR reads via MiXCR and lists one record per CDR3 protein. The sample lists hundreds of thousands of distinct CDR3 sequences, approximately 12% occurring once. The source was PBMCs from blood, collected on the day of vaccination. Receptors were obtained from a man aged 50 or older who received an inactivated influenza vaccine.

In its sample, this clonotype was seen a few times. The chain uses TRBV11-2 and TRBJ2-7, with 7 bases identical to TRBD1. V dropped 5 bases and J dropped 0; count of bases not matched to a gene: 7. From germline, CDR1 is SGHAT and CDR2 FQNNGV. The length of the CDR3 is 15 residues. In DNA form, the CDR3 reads TGTGCCAGCAGCCGGACAGGTCTTAACTCCTACGAGCAGTACTTC. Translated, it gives CASSRTGLNSYEQYF.

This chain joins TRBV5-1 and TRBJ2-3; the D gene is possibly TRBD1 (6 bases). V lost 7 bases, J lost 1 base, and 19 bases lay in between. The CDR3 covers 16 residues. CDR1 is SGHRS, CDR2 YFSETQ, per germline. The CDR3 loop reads CASLPTGRRGTDTQYF. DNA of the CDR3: TGCGCCAGCTTACCCACAGGGAGAAGGGGCACAGATACGCAGTATTTT.

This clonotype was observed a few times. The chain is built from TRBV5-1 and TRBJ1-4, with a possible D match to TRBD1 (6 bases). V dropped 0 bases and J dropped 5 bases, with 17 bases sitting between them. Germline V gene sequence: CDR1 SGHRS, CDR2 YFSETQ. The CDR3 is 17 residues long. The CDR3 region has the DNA TGCGCCAGCAGCTTGGCTTCTGGTCCAGGGGCAAATGAAAAACTGTTTTTT. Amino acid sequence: CASSLASGPGANEKLFF. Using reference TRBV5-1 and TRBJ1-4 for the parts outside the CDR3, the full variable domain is KAGVTQTPRYLIKTRGQQVTLSCSPISGHRSVSWYQQTPGQGLQFLFEYFSETQRNKGNFPGRFSGRQFSNSRSEMNVSTLELGDSALYLCASSLASGPGANEKLFFGSGTQLSVL.

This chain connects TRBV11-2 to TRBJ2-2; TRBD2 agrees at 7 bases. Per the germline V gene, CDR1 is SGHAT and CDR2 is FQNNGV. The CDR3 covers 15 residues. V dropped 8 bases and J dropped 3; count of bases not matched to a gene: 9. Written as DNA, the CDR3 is TGTGCCAGCCCCAAAGCGGGGCGTCACACCGGGGAGCTGTTTTTT. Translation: CASPKAGRHTGELFF.

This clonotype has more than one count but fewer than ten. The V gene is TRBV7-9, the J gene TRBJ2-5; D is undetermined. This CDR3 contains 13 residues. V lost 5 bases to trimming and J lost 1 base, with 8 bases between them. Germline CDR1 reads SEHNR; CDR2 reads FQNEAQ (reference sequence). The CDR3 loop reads CASSRWFQETQYF. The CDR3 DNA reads TGTGCCAGCAGCCGATGGTTCCAAGAGACCCAGTACTTC.

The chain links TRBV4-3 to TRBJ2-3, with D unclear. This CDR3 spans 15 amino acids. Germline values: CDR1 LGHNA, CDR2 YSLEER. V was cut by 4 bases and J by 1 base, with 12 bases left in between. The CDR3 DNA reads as TGCGCCAGCAGCCGGTCGGCATTCCGCACAGATACGCAGTATTTT. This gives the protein CASSRSAFRTDTQYF.

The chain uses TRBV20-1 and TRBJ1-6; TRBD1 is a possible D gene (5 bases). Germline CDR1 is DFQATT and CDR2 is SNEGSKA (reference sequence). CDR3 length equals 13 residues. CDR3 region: CGTRQDNNSPLHF. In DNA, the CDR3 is TGCGGGACCCGGCAGGATAATAATTCACCCCTCCACTTT.

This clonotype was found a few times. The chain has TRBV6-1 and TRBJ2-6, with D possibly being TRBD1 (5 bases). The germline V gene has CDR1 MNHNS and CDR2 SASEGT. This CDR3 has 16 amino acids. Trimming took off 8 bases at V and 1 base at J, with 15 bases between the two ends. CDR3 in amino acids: CASSPRVTSGANVLTF. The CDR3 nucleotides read TGTGCCAGCTCCCCCAGGGTCACATCTGGGGCCAACGTCCTGACTTTC.

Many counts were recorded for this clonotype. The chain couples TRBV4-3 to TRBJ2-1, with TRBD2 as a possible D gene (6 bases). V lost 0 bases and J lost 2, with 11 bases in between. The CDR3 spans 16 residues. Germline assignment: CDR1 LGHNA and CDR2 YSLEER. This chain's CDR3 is CASSQDRGRTYNEQFF. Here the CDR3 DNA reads TGCGCCAGCAGCCAAGATCGGGGGAGGACCTACAATGAGCAGTTCTTC.

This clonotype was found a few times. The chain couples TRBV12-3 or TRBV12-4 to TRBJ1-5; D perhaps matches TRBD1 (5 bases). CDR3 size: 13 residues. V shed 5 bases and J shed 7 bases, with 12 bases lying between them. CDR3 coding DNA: TGTGCCAGCAGTGAAGTACGGGGGCAGCCCCAGCATTTT. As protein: CASSEVRGQPQHF.

The CDR3 spells CASTPWGVAGGIYNEQFF. The CDR3 coding sequence is TGTGCCAGCACCCCCTGGGGGGTAGCGGGGGGGATCTACAATGAGCAGTTCTTC. The chain employs TRBV6-2 or TRBV6-3 and TRBJ2-1, with 11 bases identical to TRBD2. The CDR3 runs to 18 residues. The V gene end was trimmed by 7 bases and the J gene end by 3 bases; junction bases not matched to a gene: 14. Germline CDR1 MNHEY, CDR2 SVGEGT.

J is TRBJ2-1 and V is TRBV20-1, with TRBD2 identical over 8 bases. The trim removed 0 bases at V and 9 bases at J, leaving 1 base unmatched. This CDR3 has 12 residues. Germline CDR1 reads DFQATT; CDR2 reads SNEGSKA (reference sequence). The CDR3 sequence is CSARELAAEQFF. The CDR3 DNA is TGCAGTGCTAGAGAACTAGCGGCTGAGCAGTTCTTC.

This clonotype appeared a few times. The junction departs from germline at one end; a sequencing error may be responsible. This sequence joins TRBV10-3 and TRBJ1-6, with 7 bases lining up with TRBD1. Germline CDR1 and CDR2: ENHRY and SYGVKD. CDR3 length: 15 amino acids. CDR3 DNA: TGTGCCACCAGTGACAGGGTAGATCGGAATTCACCCCTCCACTTT. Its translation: CATSDRVDRNSPLHF.

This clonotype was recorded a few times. CDR3 residues: CASSLPGTGGHPGNTIYF. In DNA, the CDR3 is TGCGCCAGCAGCTTGCCTGGGACAGGAGGCCATCCTGGAAACACCATATATTTT. The genes are TRBV5-1 and TRBJ1-3, with TRBD1 identical over 8 bases. V trimming: 1 base; J trimming: 2 bases; junction bases outside the gene matches: 11. The germline CDR1 and CDR2 sequences are SGHRS and YFSETQ. The CDR3 spans 18 residues.